This T cell receptor (beta chain) comes out of a study of T-cell memory formation after mild COVID-19. Study at large: TCR clustering was largely donor specific.

Trimming cost V 2 bases and J 5 bases, with 6 bases left between them. Germline lookup yields CDR1 SGHVS and CDR2 FNYEAQ. The CDR3 extends over 12 amino acids. Broader study findings: Cross-reactive memory apparently joined, as some responding clones appeared in pre-infection memory. Clones shrinking from day 15 to 85 showed even CD4/CD8 mixes; later expanders tilted CD4+. Specificity for SARS-CoV-2 was not confirmed among the second-wave clones peaking on day 37.

This clonotype was counted ten times or more. The target antigen is unknown. MiXCR, applied by TCRdb to the 5' RACE reads, yields one record per CDR3 protein. The sample holds more than 150,000 distinct CDR3 sequences, around a sixth seen once. V usage is TRBV7-6 and J usage is TRBJ2-5; D is unclear. The source of this sequence is a man between 18 and 35 years old who had mild COVID-19 (a few samples of this study predate the infection). Cell type and time point are not known. What was sequenced was PBMCs or a T cell subset sorted from them (not recorded which). CDR3: CASSLSGETQYF. The DNA for the CDR3 is TGTGCCAGCAGCTTATCTGGCGAGACCCAGTACTTC. The entire variable domain, with the rest obtained from reference TRBV7-6 and TRBJ2-5, is as follows: GAGVSQSPRYKVTKRGQDVALRCDPISGHVSLYWYRQALGQGPEFLTYFNYEAQQDKSGLPNDRFSAERPEGSISTLTIQRTEQRDSAMYRCASSLSGETQYFGPGTRLLVL.